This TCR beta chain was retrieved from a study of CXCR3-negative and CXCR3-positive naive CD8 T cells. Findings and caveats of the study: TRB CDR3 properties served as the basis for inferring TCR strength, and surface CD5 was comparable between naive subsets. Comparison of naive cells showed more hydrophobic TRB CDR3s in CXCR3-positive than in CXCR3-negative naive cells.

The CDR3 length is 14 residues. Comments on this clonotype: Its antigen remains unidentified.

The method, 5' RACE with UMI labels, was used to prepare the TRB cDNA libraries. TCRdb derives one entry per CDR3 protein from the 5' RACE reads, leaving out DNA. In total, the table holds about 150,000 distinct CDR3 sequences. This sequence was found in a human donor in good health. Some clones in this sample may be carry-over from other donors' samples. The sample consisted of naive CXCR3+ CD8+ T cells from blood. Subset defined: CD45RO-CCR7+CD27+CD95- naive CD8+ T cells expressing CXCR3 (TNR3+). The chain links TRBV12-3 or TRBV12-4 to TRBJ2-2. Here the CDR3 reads CASSLVGNTGELFF.